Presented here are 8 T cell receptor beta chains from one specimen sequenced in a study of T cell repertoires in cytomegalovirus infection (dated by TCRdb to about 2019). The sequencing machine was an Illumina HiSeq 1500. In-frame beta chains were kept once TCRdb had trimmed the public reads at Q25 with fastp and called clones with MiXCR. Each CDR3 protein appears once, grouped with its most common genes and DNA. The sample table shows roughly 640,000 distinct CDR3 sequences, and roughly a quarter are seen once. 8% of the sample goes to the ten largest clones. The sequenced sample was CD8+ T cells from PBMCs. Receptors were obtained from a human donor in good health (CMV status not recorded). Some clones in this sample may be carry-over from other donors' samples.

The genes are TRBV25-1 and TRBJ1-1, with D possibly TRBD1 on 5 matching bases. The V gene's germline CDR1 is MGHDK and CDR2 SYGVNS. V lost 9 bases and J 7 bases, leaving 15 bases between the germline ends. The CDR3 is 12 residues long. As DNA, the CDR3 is TGTGCCAGTCGACGGTCGGGGGATGAAGCTTTCTTT. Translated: CASRRSGDEAFF.

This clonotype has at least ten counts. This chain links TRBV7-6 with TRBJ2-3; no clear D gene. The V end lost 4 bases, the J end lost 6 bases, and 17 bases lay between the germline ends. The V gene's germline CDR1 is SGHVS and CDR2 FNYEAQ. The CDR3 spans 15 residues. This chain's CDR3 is CASSSWSGTADTQYF. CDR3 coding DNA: TGTGCCAGCAGCTCGTGGTCCGGTACGGCGGATACGCAGTATTTT.

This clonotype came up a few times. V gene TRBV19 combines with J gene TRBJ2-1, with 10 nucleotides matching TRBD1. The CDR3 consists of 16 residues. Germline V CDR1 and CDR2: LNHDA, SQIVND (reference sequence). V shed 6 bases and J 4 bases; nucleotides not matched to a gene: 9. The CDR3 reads CASSTRTGGLYNEQFF. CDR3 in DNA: TGTGCCAGTAGCACCAGGACAGGGGGATTATACAATGAGCAGTTCTTC.

CDR3 in amino acids: CASSYSARLYSNQPQHF. In DNA, the CDR3 is TGTGCCAGCAGTTACTCGGCTCGACTGTATAGCAATCAGCCCCAGCATTTT. The genes are TRBV6-2 or TRBV6-3 and TRBJ1-5, with unresolved D. V was cut by 0 bases and J by 0 bases, with 12 bases left in between. This CDR3 is 17 amino acids long. Per germline, CDR1 MNHEY and CDR2 SVGEGT.

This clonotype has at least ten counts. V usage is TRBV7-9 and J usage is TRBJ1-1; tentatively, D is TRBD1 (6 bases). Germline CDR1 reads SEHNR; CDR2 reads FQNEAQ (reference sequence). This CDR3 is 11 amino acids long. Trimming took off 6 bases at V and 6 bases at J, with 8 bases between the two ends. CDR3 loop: CASRPGAEAFF. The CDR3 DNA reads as TGTGCCAGCAGACCAGGGGCTGAAGCTTTCTTT. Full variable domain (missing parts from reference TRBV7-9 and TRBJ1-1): DTGVSQNPRHKITKRGQNVTFRCDPISEHNRLYWYRQTLGQGPEFLTYFQNEAQLEKSRLLSDRFSAERPKGSFSTLEIQRTEQGDSAMYLCASRPGAEAFFGQGTRLTVV.

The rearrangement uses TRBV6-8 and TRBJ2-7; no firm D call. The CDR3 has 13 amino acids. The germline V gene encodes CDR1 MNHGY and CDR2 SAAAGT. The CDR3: CVSTPGQTYEQYV. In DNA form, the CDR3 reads TGTGTCAGCACCCCTGGGCAGACCTACGAGCAGTACGTC.

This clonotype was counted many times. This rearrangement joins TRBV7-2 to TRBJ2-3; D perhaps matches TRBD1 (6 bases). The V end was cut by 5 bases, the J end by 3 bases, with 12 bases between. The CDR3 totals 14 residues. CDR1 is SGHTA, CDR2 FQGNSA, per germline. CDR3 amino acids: CASSPHTGTDTQYF. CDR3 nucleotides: TGTGCCAGCAGCCCCCACACAGGGACAGATACGCAGTATTTT.

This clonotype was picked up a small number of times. The CDR3 is CASSLTRTKRYGYTF. The CDR3 DNA follows: TGTGCCAGCAGTTTAACACGTACCAAAAGATATGGCTACACCTTC. The chain links TRBV28 to TRBJ1-2; no reliable D call. V was cut by 2 bases and J by 5 bases, with 15 bases left in between. Looked up from germline, CDR1 is MDHEN and CDR2 is SYDVKM. CDR3 length: 15 amino acids.